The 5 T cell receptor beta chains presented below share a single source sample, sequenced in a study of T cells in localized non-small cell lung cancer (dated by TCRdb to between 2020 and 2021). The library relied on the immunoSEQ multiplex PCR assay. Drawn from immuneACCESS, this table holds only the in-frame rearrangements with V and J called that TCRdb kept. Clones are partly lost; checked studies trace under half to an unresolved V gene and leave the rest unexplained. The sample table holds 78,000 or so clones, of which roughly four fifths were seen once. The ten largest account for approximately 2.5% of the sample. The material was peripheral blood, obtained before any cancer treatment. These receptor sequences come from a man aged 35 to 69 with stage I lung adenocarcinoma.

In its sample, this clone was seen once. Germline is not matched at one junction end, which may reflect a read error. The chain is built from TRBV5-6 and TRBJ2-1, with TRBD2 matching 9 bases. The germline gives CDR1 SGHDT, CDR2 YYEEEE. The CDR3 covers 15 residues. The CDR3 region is CASSFTPSGTGTPIF. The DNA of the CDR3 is TGTGCCAGCAGCTTTACGCCTAGCGGGACCGGGACACCGATCTTC.

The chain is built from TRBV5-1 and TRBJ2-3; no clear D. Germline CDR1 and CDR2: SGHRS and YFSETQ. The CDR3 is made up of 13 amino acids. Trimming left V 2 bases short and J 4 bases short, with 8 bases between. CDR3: CASSFESADTQYF. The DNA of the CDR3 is TGCGCCAGCAGCTTTGAGAGCGCAGATACGCAGTATTTT.

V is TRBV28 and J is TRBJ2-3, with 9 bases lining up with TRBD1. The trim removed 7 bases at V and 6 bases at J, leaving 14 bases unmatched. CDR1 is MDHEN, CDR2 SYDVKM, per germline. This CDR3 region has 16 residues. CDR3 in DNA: TGTGCCAGCATCCCCGGACAGGGGAAGGTCCCGGATACGCAGTATTTT. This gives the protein CASIPGQGKVPDTQYF.

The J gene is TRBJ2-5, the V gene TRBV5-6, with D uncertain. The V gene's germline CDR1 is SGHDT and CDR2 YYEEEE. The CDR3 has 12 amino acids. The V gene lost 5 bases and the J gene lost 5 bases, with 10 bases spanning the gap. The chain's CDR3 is CASRVGLETQYF. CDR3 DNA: TGTGCCAGCAGAGTAGGGCTGGAGACCCAGTACTTC.

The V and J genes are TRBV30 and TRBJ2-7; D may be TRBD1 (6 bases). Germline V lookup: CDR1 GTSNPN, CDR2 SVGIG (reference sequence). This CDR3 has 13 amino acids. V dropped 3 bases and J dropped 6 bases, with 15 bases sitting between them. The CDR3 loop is CAWRTSGAREQYF. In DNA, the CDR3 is TGTGCCTGGAGGACCTCAGGGGCACGCGAGCAGTACTTC.